A single sample is the source of the 11 T cell receptor beta chains below, sequenced in a study of neurological immune-mediated disorders. One entry per CDR3 protein, called by TCRdb with MiXCR from the 5' RACE reads. The data show 60,000 to 90,000 distinct CDR3 sequences, with roughly a tenth seen just once and roughly 9% held by the top ten. As for time point: longitudinal time-point 1 (baseline). Sequenced sample: PBMCs. The origin of the receptors is a man aged 25-45 years in good health.

At least ten counts were recorded for this clonotype. The CDR3 DNA reads TGCGCCAGCAGCTCCGACGGACAGGTGGGGCCCTATGGCTACACCTTC. This sequence encodes CASSSDGQVGPYGYTF. The chain carries TRBV5-1 and TRBJ1-2, with 7 bases identical to TRBD1. V was pared by 3 bases and J by 4 bases, with 12 bases of the junction left unmatched. CDR1 is SGHRS and CDR2 is YFSETQ in the germline V gene. The CDR3 runs 16 residues.

This clonotype was counted at least ten times. The V call is TRBV20-1, the J call TRBJ2-2; D uncertain. In germline, CDR1 is DFQATT, CDR2 SNEGSKA (reference sequence). Trimming took off 0 bases at V and 2 bases at J, with 7 bases between the two ends. The CDR3 is 14 amino acids. CDR3: CSAREFINTGELFF. In DNA, the CDR3 is TGCAGTGCTAGAGAATTCATTAACACCGGGGAGCTGTTTTTT.

This clonotype has a count of ten or more. This rearrangement joins TRBV5-5 to TRBJ2-1; TRBD2 matches 8 bases. This CDR3 contains 14 residues. Unmatched junction bases numbered 8, after V lost 4 bases and J lost 8 bases. Germline CDR1 and CDR2: SGHKS and YYEKEE (reference sequence). CDR3 sequence (DNA): TGTGCCAGCAGCGCGGGGACTAGGCTAGATGAGCAGTTCTTC. Protein: CASSAGTRLDEQFF.

The table lists this clonotype with many counts. The chain carries TRBV6-2 or TRBV6-3 and TRBJ2-6; D is possibly TRBD1 (5 bases). Looked up from germline, CDR1 is MNHEY and CDR2 is SVGEGT. Trimming cost V 2 bases and J 2 bases, with 10 bases left between them. The CDR3 runs to 16 residues. The CDR3 reads CASSYGGAPGANVLTF. The CDR3 DNA is TGTGCCAGCAGTTACGGTGGGGCGCCTGGGGCCAACGTCCTGACTTTC.

This clonotype was detected ten times or more. The rearrangement links TRBV6-5 to TRBJ2-6; TRBD1 agrees at 8 bases. Trimming took 5 bases from V and 2 from J; bases not matched to a gene: 8. The V gene's germline CDR1 is MNHEY and CDR2 SVGAGI. The CDR3 spans 17 residues. The CDR3 coding sequence is TGTGCCAGCAGTGCAGCAGGGACAGGCCCTGGGGCCAACGTCCTGACTTTC. Translating gives CASSAAGTGPGANVLTF.

This clonotype came up a few times. The chain is built from TRBV12-3 or TRBV12-4 and TRBJ2-3, with 12 bases aligning to TRBD2. The CDR3 contains 16 residues. The junction had 7 bases not matched to a gene; V was cut back by 5 bases and J by 4 bases. The CDR3 DNA sequence: TGTGCCAGCAGTACCAACCTAGCGGGAGGGCCAGATACGCAGTATTTT. It translates to CASSTNLAGGPDTQYF.

At least ten counts were recorded for this clonotype. The J gene is TRBJ2-3, the V gene TRBV15, with 9 bases identical to TRBD2. Germline V CDR1 and CDR2: LNHNV, YYDKDF (reference sequence). Losses at the gene ends were 2 bases for V and 6 bases for J; bases not matched to a gene: 9. The CDR3 totals 16 residues. CDR3 in DNA: TGTGCCACCAGCAGAACTGGGCGGGAGGGCCGGGATACGCAGTATTTT. It encodes CATSRTGREGRDTQYF.

In its sample, this clonotype was seen many times. This chain uses TRBV3-1 with TRBJ2-1; 9 nucleotides align to TRBD2. V shed 11 bases and J 8 bases; nucleotides not matched to a gene: 10. The CDR3 spans 13 residues. CDR1 LGHDT and CDR2 YNNKEL come from the germline V gene (reference sequence). The CDR3 is CACQGLAVHEQFF. For the CDR3, the DNA is TGTGCCTGCCAGGGACTAGCCGTACATGAGCAGTTCTTC.

This clonotype has at least ten counts. The CDR3 sequence is CSVEDGFTDTQYF. The CDR3 bases are TGCAGCGTTGAGGACGGCTTCACAGATACGCAGTATTTT. The rearrangement joins TRBV29-1 to TRBJ2-3; no clear D gene. The CDR3 has 13 amino acids. Germline V gene sequence: CDR1 SQVTM, CDR2 ANQGSEA. V lost 3 bases and J 2 bases, leaving 9 bases between the germline ends.

The V and J genes are TRBV3-1 and TRBJ2-1, with D hard to call. Germline CDR1 LGHDT, CDR2 YNNKEL (reference sequence). Trimming took 4 bases from V and 0 from J, leaving 13 bases between them. The CDR3 is made up of 16 amino acids. The DNA of the CDR3 is TGTGCCAGCAGCCGTATTGGGTCCAGCTCCTACAATGAGCAGTTCTTC. Translated, it gives CASSRIGSSSYNEQFF.

This clonotype has a count of ten or more. The chain employs TRBV7-9 and TRBJ2-3, with 10 positions matching TRBD2. Germline loops: CDR1 SEHNR, CDR2 FQNEAQ (reference sequence). There are 15 residues in the CDR3. Germline trimming cut 4 bases from V and 1 base from J; bases unmatched to any gene: 2. The CDR3 reads CASSYGTSGTDTQYF. The CDR3 DNA reads TGTGCCAGCAGCTACGGGACTAGCGGCACAGATACGCAGTATTTT.